The T cell receptor (beta chain) under discussion was sequenced for a study of early T cells in non-severe SARS-CoV-2 infection. TCRdb reprocessed the 5' RACE reads with MiXCR, giving one entry per CDR3 protein. The sample yields just over 25,000 distinct CDR3 sequences, roughly 4.5% seen once. J lost 2 bases, V lost 5 bases, and 4 bases had no gene match. The CDR3 spans 16 residues. The germline V gene has CDR1 SGHVS and CDR2 FNYEAQ. Sequenced material: whole blood. This sequence was found in an adult who was a healthcare worker with PCR-confirmed SARS-CoV-2 infection or an uninfected control (not recorded which). V usage is TRBV7-6 and J usage is TRBJ1-4, with 11 nucleotides matching TRBD1. The CDR3 DNA reads TGTGCCAGCAGCGTCAGGACAGGGGGCACTAATGAAAAACTGTTTTTT. Amino acids: CASSVRTGGTNEKLFF. The complete variable domain, with remaining parts taken from reference TRBV7-6 and TRBJ1-4, reads GAGVSQSPRYKVTKRGQDVALRCDPISGHVSLYWYRQALGQGPEFLTYFNYEAQQDKSGLPNDRFSAERPEGSISTLTIQRTEQRDSAMYRCASSVRTGGTNEKLFFGSGTQLSVL.